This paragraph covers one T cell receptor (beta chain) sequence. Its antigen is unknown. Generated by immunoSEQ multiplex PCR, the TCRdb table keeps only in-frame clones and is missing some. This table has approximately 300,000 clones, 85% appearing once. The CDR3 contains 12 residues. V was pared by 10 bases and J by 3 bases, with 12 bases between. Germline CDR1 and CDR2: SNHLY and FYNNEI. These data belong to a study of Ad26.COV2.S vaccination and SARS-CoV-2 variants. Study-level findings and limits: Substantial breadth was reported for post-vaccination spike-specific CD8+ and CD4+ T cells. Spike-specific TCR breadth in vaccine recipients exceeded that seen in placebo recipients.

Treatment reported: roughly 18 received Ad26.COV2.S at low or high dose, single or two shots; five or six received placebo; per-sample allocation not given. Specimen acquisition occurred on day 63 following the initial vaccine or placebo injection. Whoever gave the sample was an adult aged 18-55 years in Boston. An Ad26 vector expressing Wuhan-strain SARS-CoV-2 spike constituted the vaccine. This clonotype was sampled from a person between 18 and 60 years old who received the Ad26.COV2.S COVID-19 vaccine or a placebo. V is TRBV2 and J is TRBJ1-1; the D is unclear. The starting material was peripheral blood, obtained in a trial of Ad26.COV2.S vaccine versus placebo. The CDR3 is CATRKMDTEAFF. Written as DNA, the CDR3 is TGTGCCACCCGAAAGATGGACACTGAAGCTTTCTTT.